This T cell receptor (beta chain) was recorded in a study of blood T cell repertoires in COVID-19. Study details: Samples of COVID-19 (acute and convalescent) were obtained from the United States, Italy and Spain.

Per the authors' pipeline: The assay estimated nucleated cells by amplifying reference gene primers. Some clones are missing from TCRdb's copy, which holds only in-frame ones; the method was immunoSEQ multiplex PCR. The DNA was the basis for D and trimming; V, J and clone size are from that table. The table has about 250,000 clones, 80% to 90% seen once. This clonotype originated in a man between 25 and 39 years old with acute or convalescent COVID-19. The sample comprised peripheral blood.

CDR3 DNA sequence: TGTGCCAGCAGGACTCCGGGAGTTCTTAATGAAAAACTGTTTTTT. Translated, it gives CASRTPGVLNEKLFF. The chain couples TRBV2 to TRBJ1-4; D not resolved. Trimming took off 6 bases at V and 4 bases at J, with 15 bases between the two ends. The CDR3 spans 15 residues. Looked up from germline, CDR1 is SNHLY and CDR2 is FYNNEI.